This TCR beta chain was documented in a study of blood T cell repertoires in COVID-19. Overall study: Acute and convalescent COVID-19 specimens originated in the United States, Italy and Spain. PBMCs, B-cell-depleted T cells, or T cells provided the cDNA or gDNA that made up the material.

The CDR3 runs to 14 residues. The ends lost 6 bases at V and 7 bases at J; junction bases unmatched: 5. Germline loops: CDR1 LNHDA, CDR2 SQIVND (reference sequence). In the authors' workflow: How many nucleated cells were present was estimated from reference gene primer amplification. Assay: immunoSEQ multiplex PCR; the TCRdb copy retains only in-frame clones and omits some. Clonal size and the V and J genes are those of that table, whereas D and trimming came from the DNA. Of about 180,000 clones in the sample, around 90% were seen once. The sequence came from a woman aged 18-29 years who had recovered from COVID-19. Sequencing input: PBMCs or T cells enriched from blood (not recorded which). V is TRBV19 and J is TRBJ2-1; TRBD1 matches 11 bases. The CDR3 nucleotides are TGTGCCAGTAGACCCGGGACAGGGGGGAATGAGCAGTTCTTC. Translated, it gives CASRPGTGGNEQFF.